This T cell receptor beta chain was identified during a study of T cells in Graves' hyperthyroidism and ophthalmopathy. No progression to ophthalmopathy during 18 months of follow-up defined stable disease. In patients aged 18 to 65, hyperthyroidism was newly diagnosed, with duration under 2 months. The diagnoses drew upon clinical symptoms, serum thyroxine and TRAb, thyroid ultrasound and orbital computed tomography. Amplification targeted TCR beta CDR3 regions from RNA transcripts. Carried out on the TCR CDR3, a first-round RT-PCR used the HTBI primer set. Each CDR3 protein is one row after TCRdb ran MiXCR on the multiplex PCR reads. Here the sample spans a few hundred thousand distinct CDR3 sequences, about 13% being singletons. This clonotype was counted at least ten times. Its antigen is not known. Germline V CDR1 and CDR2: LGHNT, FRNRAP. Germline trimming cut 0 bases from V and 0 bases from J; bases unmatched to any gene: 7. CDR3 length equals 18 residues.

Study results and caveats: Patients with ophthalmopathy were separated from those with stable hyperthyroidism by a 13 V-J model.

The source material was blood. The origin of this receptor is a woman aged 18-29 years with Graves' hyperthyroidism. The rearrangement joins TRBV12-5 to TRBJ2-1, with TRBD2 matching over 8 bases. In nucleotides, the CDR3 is TGTGCTAGTGGTTTGGTACTGAGCGGGGGCGTCTCCTACAATGAGCAGTTCTTC. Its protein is CASGLVLSGGVSYNEQFF.